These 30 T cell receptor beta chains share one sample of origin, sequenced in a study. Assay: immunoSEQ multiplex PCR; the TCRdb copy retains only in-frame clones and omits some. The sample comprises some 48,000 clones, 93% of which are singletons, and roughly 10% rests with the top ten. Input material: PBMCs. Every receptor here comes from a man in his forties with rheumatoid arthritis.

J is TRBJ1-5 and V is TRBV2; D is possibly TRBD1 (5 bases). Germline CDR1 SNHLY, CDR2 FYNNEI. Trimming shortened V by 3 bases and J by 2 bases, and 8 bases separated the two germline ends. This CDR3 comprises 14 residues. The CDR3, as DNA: TGTGCCAGCAGTGATCAGGGCGGCAATCAGCCCCAGCATTTT. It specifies CASSDQGGNQPQHF.

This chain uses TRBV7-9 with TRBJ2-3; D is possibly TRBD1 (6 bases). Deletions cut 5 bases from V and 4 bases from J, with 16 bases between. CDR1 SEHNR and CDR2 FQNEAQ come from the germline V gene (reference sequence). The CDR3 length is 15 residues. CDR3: CASSPGGSAPDTQYF. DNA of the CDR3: TGTGCCAGCAGCCCTGGGGGCTCTGCCCCAGATACGCAGTATTTT.

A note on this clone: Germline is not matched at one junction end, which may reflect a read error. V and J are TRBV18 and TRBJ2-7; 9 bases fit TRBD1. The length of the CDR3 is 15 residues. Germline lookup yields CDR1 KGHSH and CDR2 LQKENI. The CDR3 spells CASSQGQGSAYGQYF. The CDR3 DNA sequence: TGTGCCAGCTCCCAGGGACAGGGATCCGCCTACGGGCAGTACTTC.

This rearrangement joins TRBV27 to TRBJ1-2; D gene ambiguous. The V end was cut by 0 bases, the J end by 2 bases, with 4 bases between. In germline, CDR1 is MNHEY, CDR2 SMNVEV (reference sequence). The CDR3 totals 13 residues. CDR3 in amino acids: CASSLSGNYGYTF. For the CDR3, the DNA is TGTGCCAGCAGTTTATCGGGGAACTATGGCTACACCTTC.

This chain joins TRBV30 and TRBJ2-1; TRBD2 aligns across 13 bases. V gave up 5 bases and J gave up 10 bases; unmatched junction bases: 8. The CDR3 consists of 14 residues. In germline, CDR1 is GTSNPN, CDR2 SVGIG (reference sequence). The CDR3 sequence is CAWGTGGLAGEQFF. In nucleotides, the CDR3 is TGTGCCTGGGGGACAGGGGGACTAGCGGGAGAGCAGTTCTTC.

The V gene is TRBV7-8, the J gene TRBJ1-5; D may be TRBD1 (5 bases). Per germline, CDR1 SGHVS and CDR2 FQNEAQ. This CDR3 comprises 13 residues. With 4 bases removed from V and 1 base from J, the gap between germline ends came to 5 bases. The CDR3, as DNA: TGTGCCAGCAGCTGGGACAGCAATCAGCCCCAGCATTTT. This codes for CASSWDSNQPQHF.

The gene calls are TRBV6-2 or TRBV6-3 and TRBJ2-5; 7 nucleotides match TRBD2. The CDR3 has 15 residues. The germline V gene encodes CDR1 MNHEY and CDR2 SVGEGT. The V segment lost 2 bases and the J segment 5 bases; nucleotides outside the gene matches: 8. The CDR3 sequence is CASSYRDGLGETQYF. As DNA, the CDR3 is TGTGCCAGCAGTTACAGAGACGGACTAGGGGAGACCCAGTACTTC.

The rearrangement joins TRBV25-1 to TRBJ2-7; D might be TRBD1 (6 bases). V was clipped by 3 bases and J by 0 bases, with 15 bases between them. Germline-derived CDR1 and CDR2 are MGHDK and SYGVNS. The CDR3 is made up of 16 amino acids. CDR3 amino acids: CASSDLSGASSYEQYF. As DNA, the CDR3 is TGTGCCAGCAGTGACCTGTCAGGGGCTAGCTCCTACGAGCAGTACTTC.

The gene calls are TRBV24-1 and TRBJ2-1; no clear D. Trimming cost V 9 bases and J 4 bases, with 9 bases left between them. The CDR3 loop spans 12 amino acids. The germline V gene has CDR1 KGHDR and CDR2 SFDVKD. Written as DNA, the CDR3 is TGTGCCACCGGAGCGCGGTACAATGAGCAGTTCTTC. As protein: CATGARYNEQFF.

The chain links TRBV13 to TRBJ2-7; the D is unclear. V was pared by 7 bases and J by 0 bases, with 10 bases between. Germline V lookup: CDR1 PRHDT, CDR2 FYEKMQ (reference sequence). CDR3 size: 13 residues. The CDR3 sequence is CASTLEGSYEQYF. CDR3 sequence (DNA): TGTGCCAGCACCCTGGAAGGCTCCTACGAGCAGTACTTC.

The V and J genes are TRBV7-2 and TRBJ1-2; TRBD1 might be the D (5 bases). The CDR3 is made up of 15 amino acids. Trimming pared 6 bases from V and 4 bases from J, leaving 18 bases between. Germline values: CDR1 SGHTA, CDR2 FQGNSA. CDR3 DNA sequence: TGTGCCAGCAGTCAACCGCCCGGGGGTAGCTATGGCTACACCTTC. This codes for CASSQPPGGSYGYTF.

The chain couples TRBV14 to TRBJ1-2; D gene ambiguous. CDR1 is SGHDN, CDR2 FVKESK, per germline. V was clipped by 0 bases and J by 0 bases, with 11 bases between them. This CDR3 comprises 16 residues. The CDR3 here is CASSQERQPSNYGYTF. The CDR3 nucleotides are TGTGCCAGCAGCCAAGAAAGGCAGCCTTCTAACTATGGCTACACCTTC.

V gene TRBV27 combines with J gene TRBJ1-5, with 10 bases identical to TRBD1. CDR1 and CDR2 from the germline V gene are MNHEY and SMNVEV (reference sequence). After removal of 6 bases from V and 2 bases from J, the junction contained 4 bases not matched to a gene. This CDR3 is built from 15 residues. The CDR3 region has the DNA TGTGCCAGCAGGGACAGGGGGAATGGCAATCAGCCCCAGCATTTT. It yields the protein CASRDRGNGNQPQHF.

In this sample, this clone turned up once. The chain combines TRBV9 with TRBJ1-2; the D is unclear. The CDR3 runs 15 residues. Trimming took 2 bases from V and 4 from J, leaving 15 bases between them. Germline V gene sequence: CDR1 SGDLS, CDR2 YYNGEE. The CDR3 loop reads CASSVGRKGSYGYTF. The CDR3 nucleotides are TGTGCCAGCAGCGTCGGGAGAAAAGGGTCCTATGGCTACACCTTC.

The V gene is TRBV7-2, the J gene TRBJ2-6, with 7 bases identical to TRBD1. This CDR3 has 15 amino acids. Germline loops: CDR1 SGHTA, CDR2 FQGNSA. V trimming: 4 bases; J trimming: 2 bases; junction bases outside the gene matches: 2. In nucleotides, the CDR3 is TGTGCCAGCAGCTCCGACAGGGCTGGGGCCAACGTCCTGACTTTC. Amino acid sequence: CASSSDRAGANVLTF.

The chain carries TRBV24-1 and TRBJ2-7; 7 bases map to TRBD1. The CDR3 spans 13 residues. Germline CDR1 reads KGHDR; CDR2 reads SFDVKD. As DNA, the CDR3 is TGTGTAGCCGGGACAGAAACGTCCTACGAGCAGTACTTC. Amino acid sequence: CVAGTETSYEQYF.

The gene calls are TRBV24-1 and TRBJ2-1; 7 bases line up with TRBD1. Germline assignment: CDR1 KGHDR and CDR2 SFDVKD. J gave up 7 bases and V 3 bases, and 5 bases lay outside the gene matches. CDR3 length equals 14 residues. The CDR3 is CATSDATGSNEQFF. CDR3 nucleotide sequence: TGTGCCACCAGTGATGCGACAGGGTCAAATGAGCAGTTCTTC.

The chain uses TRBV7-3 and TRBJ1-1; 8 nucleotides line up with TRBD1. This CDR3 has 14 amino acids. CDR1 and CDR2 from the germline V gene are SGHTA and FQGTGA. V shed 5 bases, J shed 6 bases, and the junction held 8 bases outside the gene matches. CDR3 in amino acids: CASSTFGQGSEAFF. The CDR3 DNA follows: TGTGCCAGCAGCACATTCGGACAGGGCTCTGAAGCTTTCTTT.

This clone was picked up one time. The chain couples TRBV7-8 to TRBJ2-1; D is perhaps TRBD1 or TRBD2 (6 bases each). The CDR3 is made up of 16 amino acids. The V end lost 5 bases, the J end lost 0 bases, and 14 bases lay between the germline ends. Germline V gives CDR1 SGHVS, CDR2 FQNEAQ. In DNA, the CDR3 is TGTGCCAGCAGCCCTCGGGGGCTGAGCTCCTACAATGAGCAGTTCTTC. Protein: CASSPRGLSSYNEQFF.

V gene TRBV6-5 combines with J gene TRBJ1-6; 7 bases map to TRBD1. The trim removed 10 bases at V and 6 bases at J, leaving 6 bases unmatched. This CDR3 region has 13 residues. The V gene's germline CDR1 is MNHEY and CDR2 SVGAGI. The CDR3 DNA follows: TGTGCCACAACGGGACAGACTAATTCACCCCTCCACTTT. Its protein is CATTGQTNSPLHF.

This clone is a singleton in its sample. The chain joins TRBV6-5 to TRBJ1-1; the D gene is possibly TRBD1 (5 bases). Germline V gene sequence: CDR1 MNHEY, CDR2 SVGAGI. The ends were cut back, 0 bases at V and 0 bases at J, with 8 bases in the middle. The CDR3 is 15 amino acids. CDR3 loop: CASSYSTVVNTEAFF. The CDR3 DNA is TGTGCCAGCAGTTACTCGACAGTGGTGAACACTGAAGCTTTCTTT.

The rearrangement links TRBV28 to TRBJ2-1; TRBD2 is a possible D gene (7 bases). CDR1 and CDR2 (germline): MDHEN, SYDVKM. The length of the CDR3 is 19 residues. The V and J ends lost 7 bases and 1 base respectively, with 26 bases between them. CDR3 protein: CASTHRGGGGGRSYNEQFF. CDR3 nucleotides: TGTGCCAGCACCCATCGGGGAGGGGGTGGGGGTAGGTCCTACAATGAGCAGTTCTTC.

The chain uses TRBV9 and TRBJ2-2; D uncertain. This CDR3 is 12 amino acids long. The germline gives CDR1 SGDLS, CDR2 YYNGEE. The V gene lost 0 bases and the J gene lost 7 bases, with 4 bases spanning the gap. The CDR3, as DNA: TGTGCCAGCAGCGTAGCACGCGGGGAGCTGTTTTTT. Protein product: CASSVARGELFF.

The CDR3 DNA follows: TGCGCCAGCAGCTCCCGCAGGGGGGAAAACGAGCAGTACTTC. It is translated as CASSSRRGENEQYF. The chain uses TRBV5-1 and TRBJ2-7, with D possibly matching TRBD1 (7 bases). This CDR3 has 14 amino acids. Per the germline V gene, CDR1 is SGHRS and CDR2 is YFSETQ. V lost 3 bases and J lost 5, with 15 bases in between.

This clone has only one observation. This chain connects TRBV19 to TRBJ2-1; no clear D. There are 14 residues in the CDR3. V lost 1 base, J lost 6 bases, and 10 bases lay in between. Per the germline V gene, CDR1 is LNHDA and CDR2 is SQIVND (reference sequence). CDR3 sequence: CASSIVGPFNEQFF. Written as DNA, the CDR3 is TGTGCCAGTAGTATAGTCGGTCCTTTCAATGAGCAGTTCTTC. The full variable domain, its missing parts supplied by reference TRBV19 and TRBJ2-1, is DGGITQSPKYLFRKEGQNVTLSCEQNLNHDAMYWYRQDPGQGLRLIYYSQIVNDFQKGDIAEGYSVSREKKESFPLTVTSAQKNPTAFYLCASSIVGPFNEQFFGPGTRLTVL.

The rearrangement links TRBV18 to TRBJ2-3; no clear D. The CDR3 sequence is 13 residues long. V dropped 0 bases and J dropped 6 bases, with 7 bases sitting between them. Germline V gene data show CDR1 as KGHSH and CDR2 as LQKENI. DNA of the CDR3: TGTGCCAGCTCACCACCCGATGTGGATACGCAGTATTTT. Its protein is CASSPPDVDTQYF. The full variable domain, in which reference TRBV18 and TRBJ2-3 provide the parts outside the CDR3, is NAGVMQNPRHLVRRRGQEARLRCSPMKGHSHVYWYRQLPEEGLKFMVYLQKENIIDESGMPKERFSAEFPKEGPSILRIQQVVRGDSAAYFCASSPPDVDTQYFGPGTRLTVL.

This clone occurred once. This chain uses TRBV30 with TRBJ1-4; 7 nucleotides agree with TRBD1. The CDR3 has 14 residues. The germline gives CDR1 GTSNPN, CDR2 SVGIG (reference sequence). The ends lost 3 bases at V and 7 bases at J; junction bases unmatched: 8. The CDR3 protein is CAWRKQGSGEKLFF. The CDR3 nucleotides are TGTGCCTGGAGGAAACAGGGGAGCGGTGAAAAACTGTTTTTT.

CDR3 nucleotide sequence: TGTGCCAGCAGCTGGGGGGACAGGGCATATTCACCCCTCCACTTT. Translating it yields CASSWGDRAYSPLHF. The chain links TRBV5-6 to TRBJ1-6; 9 nucleotides align to TRBD1. The J segment lost 8 bases and the V segment lost 3 bases, leaving 6 bases of the junction unmatched. Looked up from germline, CDR1 is SGHDT and CDR2 is YYEEEE. The CDR3 is made up of 15 amino acids.

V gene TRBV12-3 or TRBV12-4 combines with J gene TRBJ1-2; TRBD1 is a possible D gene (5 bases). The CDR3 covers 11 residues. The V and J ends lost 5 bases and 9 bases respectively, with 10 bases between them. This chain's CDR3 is CASSRRQSYTF. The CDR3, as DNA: TGTGCCAGCAGTCGTCGACAGAGCTACACCTTC.

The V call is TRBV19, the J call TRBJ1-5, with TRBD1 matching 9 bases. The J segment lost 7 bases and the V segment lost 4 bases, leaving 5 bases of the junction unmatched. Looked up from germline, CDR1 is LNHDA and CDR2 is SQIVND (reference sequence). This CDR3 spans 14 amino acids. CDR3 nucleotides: TGTGCCAGTAGTACCACAGGGGGCGGACAGCCCCAGCATTTT. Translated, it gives CASSTTGGGQPQHF.